This TCR beta chain was observed in a study of shared clonotypes between healthy human individuals. This CDR3 is 15 amino acids long. Germline CDR1 SGHRS, CDR2 YFSETQ. V lost 4 bases to trimming and J lost 7 bases; unmatched junction nucleotides: 10. Sequencing was performed on unsorted PBMC DNA using ten immunoSEQ deep assay plates. The authors' processing: ImmunoSEQ junction-only sequences lacked quality scores, so their filtering differed. Using immunoSEQ multiplex PCR, the repertoire was profiled, and TCRdb retains in-frame clones only, with some absent. The DNA was the basis for D and trimming; V, J and clone size are from that table. The sample includes roughly 490,000 clones, 76% seen only once; the top ten take over 10%.

Sequenced: PBMCs. This chain links TRBV5-1 with TRBJ2-4; 8 bases align to TRBD1. The clonotype comes from a woman aged 40 to 55 in good health. Some clones in this sample may be carry-over from other donors' samples. For the CDR3, the DNA is TGCGCCAGCAGCCCCGGGCAGGGGGCAGTGAACATTCAGTACTTC. Translated, it gives CASSPGQGAVNIQYF. Using reference TRBV5-1 and TRBJ2-4 for the parts outside the CDR3, the full variable domain is KAGVTQTPRYLIKTRGQQVTLSCSPISGHRSVSWYQQTPGQGLQFLFEYFSETQRNKGNFPGRFSGRQFSNSRSEMNVSTLELGDSALYLCASSPGQGAVNIQYFGAGTRLSVL.